Below are 4 T cell receptor beta chains sequenced from a single sample in a study. Cells sorted as Tregs were CD4+, CD25+ and CD127-/low. Each CDR3 protein is one row after TCRdb ran MiXCR on the 5' RACE reads. The table lists some 44,000 distinct CDR3 sequences, about 20% of them singletons, with just over 4% in the top ten. The sequenced sample consisted of Tregs sorted from blood. The receptor source for this set is a female donor with breast cancer.

The V and J genes are TRBV7-9 and TRBJ2-2; the D gene could be TRBD1 or TRBD2 (6 bases each). This CDR3 contains 15 residues. The germline V and J ends were trimmed by 3 bases and 5 bases, with 13 bases remaining between them. Germline CDR1 and CDR2: SEHNR and FQNEAQ (reference sequence). The CDR3 loop is CASSFRGGGTGELFF. The CDR3 DNA is TGTGCCAGCAGCTTCAGAGGAGGGGGTACCGGGGAGCTGTTTTTT.

This clonotype has at least ten counts. The chain is built from TRBV4-1 and TRBJ2-1; the D is unclear. The CDR3 is 14 amino acids. Germline-derived CDR1 and CDR2 are MGHRA and YSYEKL. Between the trimmed V and J ends, which lost 4 bases and 5 bases, there was a span of 12 bases. CDR3 residues: CASSPLSRDNEQFF. In nucleotides, the CDR3 is TGCGCCAGCAGCCCCCTTTCCCGGGACAATGAGCAGTTCTTC.

This clonotype was detected a few times. The CDR3 sequence: CSARLAGTNTGELFF. For the CDR3, the DNA is TGCAGTGCTAGGCTAGCGGGAACGAACACCGGGGAGCTGTTTTTT. The rearrangement uses TRBV20-1 and TRBJ2-2, with 9 bases matching TRBD2. V gave up 3 bases and J gave up 0 bases; unmatched junction bases: 2. This CDR3 spans 15 amino acids. Germline loops: CDR1 DFQATT, CDR2 SNEGSKA (reference sequence).

This clonotype has at least ten counts. This sequence joins TRBV9 and TRBJ2-1; 11 bases fit TRBD2. The CDR3 extends over 18 amino acids. The germline V gene encodes CDR1 SGDLS and CDR2 YYNGEE. Trimming removed 0 bases from V and 0 bases from J; junction bases left unmatched: 5. The CDR3 sequence: CASSVASGRPSSYNEQFF. The DNA for the CDR3 is TGTGCCAGCAGCGTAGCTAGCGGGAGGCCCAGCTCCTACAATGAGCAGTTCTTC.